Reported below is one T cell receptor beta chain. Trimming shortened V by 2 bases and J by 3 bases, and 14 bases separated the two germline ends. The CDR3 totals 15 residues. The V gene's germline CDR1 is MNHEY and CDR2 SVGAGI. Generated by immunoSEQ multiplex PCR, the TCRdb table keeps only in-frame clones and is missing some. Here the sample spans about 380,000 clones, roughly 85% being singletons. The sample belongs to a study of blood T cell repertoires in COVID-19. Overall study context: PBMCs, B-cell-depleted T cells, or T cells were the source of the cDNA or gDNA that made up the material.

Specimen: peripheral blood. V usage is TRBV6-5 and J usage is TRBJ2-7, with D possibly TRBD1 on 6 matching bases. The clonotype was recovered from a woman under 30 with acute or convalescent COVID-19. The CDR3 loop is CASSYDTQGNYEQYF. The CDR3 DNA is TGTGCCAGCAGTTACGATACGCAGGGGAACTACGAGCAGTACTTC.